The sequence of this T cell receptor beta chain was determined in a study of blood T cell repertoires in COVID-19. The method was immunoSEQ multiplex PCR; TCRdb's version includes in-frame clones alone and lacks a portion of them. The sample lists about 170,000 clones; about nine tenths were seen once. The CDR3 contains 18 residues. Trimming cost V 0 bases and J 0 bases; bases outside gene matches: 9. Looked up from germline, CDR1 is MGHRA and CDR2 is YSYEKL. The rearrangement uses TRBV4-1 and TRBJ2-7; 9 nucleotides agree with TRBD2. The TCR was taken from a woman aged 60 to 75 with COVID-19, enrolled during active disease. The source material was peripheral blood. CDR3: CASSQEVLAGTYSYEQYF. CDR3 bases: TGCGCCAGCAGCCAAGAAGTGCTAGCGGGAACTTACTCCTACGAGCAGTACTTC.